The present T cell receptor beta chain was sequenced within a study of lymphopenia after photon versus proton radiotherapy. Repertoires were generated with immunoSEQ multiplex PCR, while TCRdb's copy carries only in-frame clones and drops some. Here the sample spans around 15,000 clones, around 85% being singletons. Germline V lookup: CDR1 LNHNV, CDR2 YYDKDF (reference sequence). V was pared by 0 bases and J by 6 bases, with 14 bases between. This CDR3 has 16 residues. Concerning this clone itself: Its antigen remains unidentified.

Study results and limitations: After lymphocyte nadir, photon-treated repertoires showed oligoclonal expansion, especially CD8+ Temra. Proton therapy kept repertoires fairly stable, unlike photons, which gained effector/memory cells. In patients who died, overall survival fell as post-nadir TCR diversity dropped more.

Material: peripheral blood, obtained from a patient treated with proton-based radiotherapy. This chain links TRBV15 with TRBJ2-2, with D possibly being TRBD2 (5 bases). The receptor comes from an older woman with cholangiocarcinoma. Some clones in this sample may be carry-over from other donors' samples. In nucleotides, the CDR3 is TGTGCCACCAGCAGAGATCACGCGGGTGCGGCCGGGGAGCTGTTTTTT. Translating it yields CATSRDHAGAAGELFF.